Described below is a single TCR beta chain sequence and its context. The antigen is not known. Of the isolated RNA, all was reverse transcribed, and so the sequenced material was expressed TCRB transcripts. Measured with immunoSEQ multiplex PCR; TCRdb has only the in-frame clones, and not every one. Seen here are roughly 160,000 clones, around 8% observed once, and the top ten hold approximately 0.56%. These data are taken from a study of beta chain features in type 1 diabetes. Germline V lookup: CDR1 KGHSH, CDR2 LQKENI. The CDR3 extends over 15 amino acids. V was pared by 1 base and J by 6 bases, with 9 bases of the junction left unmatched. Findings and limits, study-wide: Any PCR bias toward short templates would affect both groups alike. There was a moderate but significant shortening of TCRB CDR3s in all four CD4+ subsets of Type 1 diabetes patients.

Researchers reported sorting CD4+ naive, central memory, regulatory and stem cell-like memory cells via CD45RO/CCR7/CD25/CD127/CD95/CD27. The source material was central memory CD4+ T cells from blood. This sequence was found in a young woman with type 1 diabetes. J is TRBJ2-7 and V is TRBV18, with 7 nucleotides matching TRBD1. The CDR3 protein is CASSPQRSDRVEQYF. CDR3 DNA sequence: TGTGCCAGCTCACCACAACGAAGCGACAGGGTCGAGCAGTACTTC.